What follows are 12 T cell receptor beta chains derived from one specimen sequenced in a study of CD8+ T cells in alopecia areata. Isolated RNA was reverse transcribed into cDNA used as the sequencing template. Assay: immunoSEQ multiplex PCR; the TCRdb copy retains only in-frame clones and omits some. Here the sample spans 98,000 or so clones, 45% to 60% being singletons. Sequencing was done on a sample of NKG2D-low CD8+ T cells sorted from blood. The origin of the receptors is a human donor with alopecia areata.

CDR3 coding DNA: TGTGCCAGCACCCCAAACCCAGGGGGAAACACTGAAGCTTTCTTT. Its translation: CASTPNPGGNTEAFF. The chain couples TRBV6-5 to TRBJ1-1; TRBD1 matches at 7 bases. Germline CDR1 reads MNHEY; CDR2 reads SVGAGI. Trimming removed 7 bases from V and 2 bases from J; junction bases left unmatched: 10. The CDR3 runs 15 residues.

This clone has a single count. The DNA for the CDR3 is TGCGCCAGCAGCCAAGAGGGGCCAAGAGCTCAAGAGACCCAGTACTTC. Its protein product is CASSQEGPRAQETQYF. The chain joins TRBV4-1 to TRBJ2-5, with a tentative D call TRBD1 (5 bases). Germline V CDR1 and CDR2: MGHRA, YSYEKL. V was cut by 0 bases and J by 2 bases, with 13 bases left in between. The CDR3 length is 16 residues.

This clone has more than one count but fewer than ten. The chain has TRBV19 and TRBJ1-2; TRBD1 matches 7 bases. With 7 bases clipped from V and 2 bases from J, the junction kept 4 bases outside the gene matches. Per germline, CDR1 LNHDA and CDR2 SQIVND (reference sequence). This CDR3 is 13 amino acids long. The CDR3 here is CASTRDRNYGYTF. In nucleotides, the CDR3 is TGTGCCAGTACCAGGGACAGAAACTATGGCTACACCTTC.

In this sample, this clone turned up a few times. V and J are TRBV7-6 and TRBJ2-3; TRBD2 matches 7 bases. In germline, CDR1 is SGHVS, CDR2 FNYEAQ. This CDR3 has 16 residues. J gave up 9 bases and V 1 base, and 13 bases lay outside the gene matches. The CDR3 nucleotides are TGTGCCAGCAGCTTAGGGGTAGCGGGTGAAACCGTCACGCAGTATTTT. Its translation is CASSLGVAGETVTQYF.

The rearrangement joins TRBV6-1 to TRBJ2-2; TRBD2 agrees at 10 bases. The germline V gene encodes CDR1 MNHNS and CDR2 SASEGT. The CDR3 has 18 residues. With V trimmed by 0 bases and J by 1 base, 5 bases remained unmatched. CDR3 in amino acids: CASSEARLAGENTGELFF. CDR3 DNA sequence: TGTGCCAGCAGTGAAGCTCGGCTAGCGGGAGAGAACACCGGGGAGCTGTTTTTT.

V and J are TRBV29-1 and TRBJ2-2, with D hard to call. V was shortened by 7 bases and J by 3 bases, with 12 bases between the two germline ends. Germline V lookup: CDR1 SQVTM, CDR2 ANQGSEA. The CDR3 totals 13 residues. The CDR3: CSALKSDTGELFF. The CDR3 DNA reads as TGCAGCGCCCTCAAGAGTGACACCGGGGAGCTGTTTTTT.

V gene TRBV6-1 combines with J gene TRBJ1-2; 9 positions agree with TRBD1. CDR1 is MNHNS, CDR2 SASEGT, per germline. CDR3 length: 13 amino acids. The J segment lost 6 bases and the V segment lost 6 bases, leaving 5 bases of the junction unmatched. CDR3 nucleotides: TGTGCCAGCAGGCCGGGACAGGGCAATGGCTACACCTTC. This codes for CASRPGQGNGYTF.

There are a few counts of this clone. This chain connects TRBV2 to TRBJ2-5, with 13 positions matching TRBD2. The CDR3 is made up of 16 amino acids. The V and J ends lost 10 bases and 7 bases, in that order; junction bases with no gene match: 15. Germline V gives CDR1 SNHLY, CDR2 FYNNEI. The CDR3 DNA sequence: TGTGCCACCAGCCCGGGACTAGCGGGACGTAGGTCGACCCAGTACTTC. This sequence encodes CATSPGLAGRRSTQYF.

CDR3 DNA sequence: TGTGCCAGCAGCCCCACGGGCGGTAACAATCAGCCCCAGCATTTT. Translating gives CASSPTGGNNQPQHF. V and J are TRBV9 and TRBJ1-5; D unclear. The ends were cut back, 4 bases at V and 3 bases at J, with 14 bases in the middle. CDR1 is SGDLS, CDR2 YYNGEE, per germline. CDR3 size: 15 residues.

This clone was detected only once. The gene calls are TRBV28 and TRBJ2-7, with TRBD2 as a possible D gene (6 bases). Trimming removed 6 bases from V and 0 bases from J, with 12 bases in between. Germline V gives CDR1 MDHEN, CDR2 SYDVKM. CDR3 length: 14 residues. Written as DNA, the CDR3 is TGTGCCAGCAGCAAATTCGGGAGCTCCTACGAGCAGTACTTC. Translated: CASSKFGSSYEQYF.

In this sample, this clone turned up a few times. The rearrangement joins TRBV2 to TRBJ2-7; 8 positions match TRBD2. J was trimmed by 3 bases and V by 6 bases; bases with no gene match: 4. The CDR3 is 13 residues long. Germline V gene sequence: CDR1 SNHLY, CDR2 FYNNEI. CDR3 region: CASRGLAGYEQYF. For the CDR3, the DNA is TGTGCCAGCAGGGGTCTAGCGGGCTACGAGCAGTACTTC.

V usage is TRBV11-2 and J usage is TRBJ2-1; TRBD1 might be the D (5 bases). Trimming shortened V by 5 bases and J by 7 bases, and 15 bases separated the two germline ends. The CDR3 totals 14 residues. From germline, CDR1 is SGHAT and CDR2 FQNNGV. In nucleotides, the CDR3 is TGTGCCAGCAGCCCCAGGGCCGGCTCGAATGAGCAGTTCTTC. Its translation: CASSPRAGSNEQFF.